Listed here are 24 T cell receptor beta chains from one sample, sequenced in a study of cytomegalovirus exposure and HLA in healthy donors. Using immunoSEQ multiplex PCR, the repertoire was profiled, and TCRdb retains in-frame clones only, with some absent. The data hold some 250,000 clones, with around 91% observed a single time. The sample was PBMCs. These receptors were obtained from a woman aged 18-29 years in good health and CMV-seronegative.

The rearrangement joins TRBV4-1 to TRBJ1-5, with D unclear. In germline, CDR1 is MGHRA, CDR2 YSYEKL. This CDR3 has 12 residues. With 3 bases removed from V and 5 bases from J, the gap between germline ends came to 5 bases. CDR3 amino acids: CASSHVDQPQHF. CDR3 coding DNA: TGCGCCAGCAGCCATGTAGATCAGCCCCAGCATTTT.

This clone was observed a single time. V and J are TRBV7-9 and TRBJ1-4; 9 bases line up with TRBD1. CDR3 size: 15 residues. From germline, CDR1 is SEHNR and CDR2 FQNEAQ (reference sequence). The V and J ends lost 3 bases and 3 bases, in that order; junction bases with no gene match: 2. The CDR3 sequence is CASSLDRGSNEKLFF. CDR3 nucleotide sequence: TGTGCCAGCAGCTTGGACAGGGGCTCTAATGAAAAACTGTTTTTT.

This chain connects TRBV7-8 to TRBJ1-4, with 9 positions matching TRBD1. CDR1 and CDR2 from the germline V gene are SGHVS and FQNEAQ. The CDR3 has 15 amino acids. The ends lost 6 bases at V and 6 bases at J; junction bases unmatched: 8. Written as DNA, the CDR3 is TGTGCCAGCAGTTATTACCGGGACAGGGATGAAAAACTGTTTTTT. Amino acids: CASSYYRDRDEKLFF.

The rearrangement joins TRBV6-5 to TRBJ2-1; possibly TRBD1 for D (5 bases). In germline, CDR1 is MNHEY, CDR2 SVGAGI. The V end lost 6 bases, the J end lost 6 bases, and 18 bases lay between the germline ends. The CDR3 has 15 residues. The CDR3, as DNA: TGTGCCAGCAGCTTACACAGGATCGGATCCAATGAGCAGTTCTTC. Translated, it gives CASSLHRIGSNEQFF.

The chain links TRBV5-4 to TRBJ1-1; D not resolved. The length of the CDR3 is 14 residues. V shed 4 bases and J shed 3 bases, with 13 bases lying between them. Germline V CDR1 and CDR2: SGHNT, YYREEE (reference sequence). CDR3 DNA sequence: TGTGCCAGCAGCAGAACGGACTCCGACACTGAAGCTTTCTTT. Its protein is CASSRTDSDTEAFF.

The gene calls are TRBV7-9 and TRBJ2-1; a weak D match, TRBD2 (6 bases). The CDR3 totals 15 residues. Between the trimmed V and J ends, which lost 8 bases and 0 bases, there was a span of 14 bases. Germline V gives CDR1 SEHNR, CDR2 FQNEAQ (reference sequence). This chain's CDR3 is CASREGRSSYNEQFF. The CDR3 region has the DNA TGTGCCAGCCGTGAGGGGAGGAGCTCCTACAATGAGCAGTTCTTC.

The CDR3 DNA follows: TGCGCCAGCAGCCAAGAGGGAGGGACTCAGCCCCAGCATTTT. Its protein is CASSQEGGTQPQHF. The chain couples TRBV4-3 to TRBJ1-5; D might be TRBD1 (5 bases). Germline CDR1 is LGHNA and CDR2 is YSLEER. CDR3 length: 14 amino acids. Trimming cost V 0 bases and J 6 bases, with 9 bases left between them.

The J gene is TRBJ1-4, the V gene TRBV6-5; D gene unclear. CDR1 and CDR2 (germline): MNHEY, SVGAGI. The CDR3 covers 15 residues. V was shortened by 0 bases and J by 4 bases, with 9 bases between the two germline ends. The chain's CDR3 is CASSYSLGSNEKLFF. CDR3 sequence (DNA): TGTGCCAGCAGTTACTCGTTGGGGAGTAATGAAAAACTGTTTTTT.

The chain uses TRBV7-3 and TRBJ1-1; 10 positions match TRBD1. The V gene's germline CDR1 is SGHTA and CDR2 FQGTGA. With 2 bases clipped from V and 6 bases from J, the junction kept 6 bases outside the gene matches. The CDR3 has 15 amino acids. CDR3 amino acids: CASSLFRQGASEAFF. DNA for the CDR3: TGTGCCAGCAGCTTATTCAGACAGGGGGCGTCTGAAGCTTTCTTT.

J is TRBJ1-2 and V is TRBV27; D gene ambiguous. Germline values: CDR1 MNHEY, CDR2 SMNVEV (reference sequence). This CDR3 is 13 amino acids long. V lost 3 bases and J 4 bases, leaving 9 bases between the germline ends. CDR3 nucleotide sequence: TGTGCCAGCAGTTTTAACGCGGGCTATGGCTACACCTTC. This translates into CASSFNAGYGYTF.

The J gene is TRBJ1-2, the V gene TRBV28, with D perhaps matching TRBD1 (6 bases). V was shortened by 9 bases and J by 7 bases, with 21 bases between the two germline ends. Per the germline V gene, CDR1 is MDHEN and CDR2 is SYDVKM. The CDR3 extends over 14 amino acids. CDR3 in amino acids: CASKGEGYITGYTF. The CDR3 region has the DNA TGTGCCAGTAAGGGGGAGGGGTACATTACTGGCTACACCTTC.

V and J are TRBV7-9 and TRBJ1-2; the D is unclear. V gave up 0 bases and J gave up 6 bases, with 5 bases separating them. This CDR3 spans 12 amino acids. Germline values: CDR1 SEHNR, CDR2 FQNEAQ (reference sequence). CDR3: CASSLARDGYTF. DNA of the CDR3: TGTGCCAGCAGCTTAGCGCGAGATGGCTACACCTTC.

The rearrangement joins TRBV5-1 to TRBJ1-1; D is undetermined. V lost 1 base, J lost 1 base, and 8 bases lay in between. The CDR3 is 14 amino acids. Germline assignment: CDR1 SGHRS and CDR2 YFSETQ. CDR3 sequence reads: CASSLQTPNTEAFF. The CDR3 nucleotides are TGCGCCAGCAGCTTGCAGACACCGAACACTGAAGCTTTCTTT.

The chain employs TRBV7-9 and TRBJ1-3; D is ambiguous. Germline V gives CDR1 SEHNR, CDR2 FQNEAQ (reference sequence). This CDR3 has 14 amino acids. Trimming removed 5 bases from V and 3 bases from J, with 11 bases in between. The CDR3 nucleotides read TGTGCCAGCAGCCCGCCCGGGGTTGGAAACACCATATATTTT. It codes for CASSPPGVGNTIYF.

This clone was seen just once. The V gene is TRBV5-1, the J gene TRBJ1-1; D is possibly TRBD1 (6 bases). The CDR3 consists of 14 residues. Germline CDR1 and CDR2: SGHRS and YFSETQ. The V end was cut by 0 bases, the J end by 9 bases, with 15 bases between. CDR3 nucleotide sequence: TGCGCCAGCAGCTTGGGAATAATAGGGGACAAAGCTTTCTTT. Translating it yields CASSLGIIGDKAFF.

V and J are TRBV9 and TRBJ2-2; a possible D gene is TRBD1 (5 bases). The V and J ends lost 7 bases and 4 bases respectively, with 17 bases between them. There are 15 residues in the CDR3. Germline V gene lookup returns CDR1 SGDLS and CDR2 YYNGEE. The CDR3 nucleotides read TGTGCCAGCGGCCCCCCGGACACCCTCACCGGGGAGCTGTTTTTT. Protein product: CASGPPDTLTGELFF.

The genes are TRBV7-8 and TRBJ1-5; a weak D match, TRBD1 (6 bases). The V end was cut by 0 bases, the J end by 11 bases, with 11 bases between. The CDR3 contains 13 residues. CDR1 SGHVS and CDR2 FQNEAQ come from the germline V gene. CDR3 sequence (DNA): TGTGCCAGCAGCTTAGCTCCGACAGGAGCCCAGCATTTT. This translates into CASSLAPTGAQHF.

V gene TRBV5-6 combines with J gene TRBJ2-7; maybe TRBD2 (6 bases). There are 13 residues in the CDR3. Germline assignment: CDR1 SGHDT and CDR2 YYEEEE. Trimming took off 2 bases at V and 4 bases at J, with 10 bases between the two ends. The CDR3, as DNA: TGTGCCAGCAGCTTACTTAGCGGTTACGAGCAGTACGTC. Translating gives CASSLLSGYEQYV.

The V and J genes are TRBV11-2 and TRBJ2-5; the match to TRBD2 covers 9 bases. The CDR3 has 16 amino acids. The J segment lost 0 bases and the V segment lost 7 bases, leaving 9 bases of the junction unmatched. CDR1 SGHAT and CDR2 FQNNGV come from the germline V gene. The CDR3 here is CASTQGAGGYQETQYF. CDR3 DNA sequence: TGTGCCAGCACCCAAGGGGCGGGGGGGTACCAAGAGACCCAGTACTTC.

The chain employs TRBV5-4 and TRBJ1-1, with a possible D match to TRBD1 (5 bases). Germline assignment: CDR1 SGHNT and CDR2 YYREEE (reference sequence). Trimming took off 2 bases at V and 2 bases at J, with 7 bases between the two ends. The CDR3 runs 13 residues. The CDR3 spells CASSFGANTEAFF. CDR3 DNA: TGTGCCAGCAGCTTTGGGGCTAACACTGAAGCTTTCTTT.

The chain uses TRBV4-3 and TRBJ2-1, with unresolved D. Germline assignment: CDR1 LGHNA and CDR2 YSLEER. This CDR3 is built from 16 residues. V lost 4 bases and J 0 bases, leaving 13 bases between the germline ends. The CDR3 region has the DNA TGCGCCAGCAGCCCCTCTTCGTCGAGCTCCTACAATGAGCAGTTCTTC. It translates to CASSPSSSSSYNEQFF.

The CDR3 region has the DNA TGCGCCAGCAGCCAAAAAGTGTGGACAGGGGGCAATCAGCCCCAGCATTTT. Protein product: CASSQKVWTGGNQPQHF. V usage is TRBV4-3 and J usage is TRBJ1-5; 9 bases map to TRBD1. Losses at the gene ends were 2 bases for V and 2 bases for J; bases not matched to a gene: 7. The CDR3 consists of 17 residues. Germline lookup yields CDR1 LGHNA and CDR2 YSLEER.

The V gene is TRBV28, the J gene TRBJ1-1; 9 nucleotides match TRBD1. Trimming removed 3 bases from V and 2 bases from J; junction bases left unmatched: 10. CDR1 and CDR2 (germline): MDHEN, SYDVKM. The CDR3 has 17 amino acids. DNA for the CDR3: TGTGCCAGCAGTTTTTTGATAAGGGACAGGGATAACACTGAAGCTTTCTTT. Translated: CASSFLIRDRDNTEAFF.

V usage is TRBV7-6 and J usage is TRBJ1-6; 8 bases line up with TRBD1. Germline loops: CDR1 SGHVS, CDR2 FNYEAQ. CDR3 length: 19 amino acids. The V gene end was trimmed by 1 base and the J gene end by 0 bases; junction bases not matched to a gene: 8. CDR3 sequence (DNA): TGTGCCAGCAGCTTAGGATGGGGGGACAGGAGCTCCTATAATTCACCCCTCCACTTT. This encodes CASSLGWGDRSSYNSPLHF.